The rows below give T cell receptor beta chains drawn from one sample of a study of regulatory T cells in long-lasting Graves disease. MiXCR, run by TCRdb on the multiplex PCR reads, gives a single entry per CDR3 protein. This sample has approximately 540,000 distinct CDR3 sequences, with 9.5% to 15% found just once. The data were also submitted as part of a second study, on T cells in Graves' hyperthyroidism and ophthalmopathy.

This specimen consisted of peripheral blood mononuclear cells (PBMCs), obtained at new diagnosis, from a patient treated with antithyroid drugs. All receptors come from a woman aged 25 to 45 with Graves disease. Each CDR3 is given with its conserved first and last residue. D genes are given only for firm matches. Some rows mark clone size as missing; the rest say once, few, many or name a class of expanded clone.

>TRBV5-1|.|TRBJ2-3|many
CASSDNTDTQYF
TGTGCCAGCAGTGACAACACAGATACGCAGTATTTT
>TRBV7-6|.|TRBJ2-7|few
CASSLSGHTYEQYF
TGTGCCAGCAGCTTAAGTGGCCATACTTACGAGCAGTACTTC
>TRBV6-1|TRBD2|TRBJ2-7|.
CASSPGLAPKEQYF
TGTGCCAGCAGTCCGGGACTAGCGCCCAAGGAGCAGTACTTC
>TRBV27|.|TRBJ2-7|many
CASSLTAYEQYF
TGTGCCAGCAGTTTAACGGCCTACGAGCAGTACTTC
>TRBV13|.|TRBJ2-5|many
CASSSKGQHQETQYF
TGTGCCAGCAGTTCCAAAGGTCAACACCAAGAGACCCAGTACTTC
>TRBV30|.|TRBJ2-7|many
CAWSKVGGYSYEQYF
TGTGCCTGGAGTAAAGTCGGAGGGTACTCCTACGAGCAGTACTTC
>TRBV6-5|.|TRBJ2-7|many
CASSFQGRGYEQYF
TGTGCCAGCAGTTTCCAGGGTAGGGGCTACGAGCAGTACTTC
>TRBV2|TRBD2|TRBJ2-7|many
CANAGTTTLEQYF
TGTGCAAATGCAGGGACTACCACTCTCGAGCAGTACTTC
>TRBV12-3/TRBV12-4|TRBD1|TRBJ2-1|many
CASSLAAAGGNDNEQFF
TGTGCCAGCAGTTTAGCGGCGGCAGGGGGAAATGACAATGAGCAGTTCTTC
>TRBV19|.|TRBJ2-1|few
CATQSGPVLSSYNEQFF
TGTGCCACCCAGAGCGGACCTGTTCTGAGCTCCTACAATGAGCAGTTCTTC
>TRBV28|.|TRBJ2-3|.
CASSERQVGSGDTQYF
TGTGCCAGCAGTGAACGCCAGGTGGGGTCGGGAGATACGCAGTATTTT
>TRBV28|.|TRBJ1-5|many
CASRGGGSGNQPQHF
TGTGCCAGCAGGGGGGGGGGGTCCGGCAATCAGCCCCAGCATTTT
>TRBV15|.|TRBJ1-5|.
CATSRLRGWGSNQPQHF
TGTGCCACCAGCAGGCTTCGGGGCTGGGGGAGCAATCAGCCCCAGCATTTT
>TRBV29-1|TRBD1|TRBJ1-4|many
CSARTGNNEKLFF
TGCAGTGCTAGGACAGGGAATAATGAAAAACTGTTTTTT
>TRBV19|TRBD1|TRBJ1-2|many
CASSMGTGDHTF
TGTGCCAGTAGTATGGGGACAGGGGATCATACCTTC
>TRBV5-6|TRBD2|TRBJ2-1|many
CASSPSSGRALNARNEQFF
TGTGCCAGCAGCCCTTCTAGCGGGAGGGCCTTGAATGCGAGGAATGAGCAGTTCTTC
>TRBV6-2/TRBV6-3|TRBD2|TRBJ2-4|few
CASRKRTSGRATDIQYF
TGTGCCAGCAGAAAGAGGACTAGCGGGAGGGCCACGGACATTCAGTACTTC
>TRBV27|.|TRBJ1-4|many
CASLWGRGWGEKLFF
TGTGCCAGCCTCTGGGGAAGGGGATGGGGTGAAAAACTGTTTTTT
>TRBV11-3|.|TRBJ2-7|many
CASSKRGGSVEEQYF
TGTGCCAGCAGCAAGAGAGGGGGATCGGTGGAGGAGCAGTACTTC
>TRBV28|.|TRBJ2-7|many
CASSWAHEQYF
TGTGCCAGCTCCTGGGCCCACGAGCAGTACTTC
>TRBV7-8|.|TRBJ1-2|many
CASSPTAGDVGYGYTF
TGTGCCAGCAGCCCCACGGCAGGGGATGTCGGCTATGGCTACACCTTC
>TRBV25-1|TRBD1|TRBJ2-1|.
CASSEYEGQGSNEQFF
TGTGCCAGCAGTGAATATGAGGGACAGGGCTCCAATGAGCAGTTCTTC
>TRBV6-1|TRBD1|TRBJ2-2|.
CASRANRGYGELFF
TGTGCCAGCAGAGCGAACAGGGGCTATGGGGAGCTGTTTTTT
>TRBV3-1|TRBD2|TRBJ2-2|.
CASSQAALADANTGELFF
TGTGCCAGCAGCCAAGCCGCACTAGCGGACGCGAACACCGGGGAGCTGTTTTTT
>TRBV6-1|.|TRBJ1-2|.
CASRTGAIGDYGYTF
TGTGCCAGCAGAACCGGGGCCATCGGGGACTATGGCTACACCTTC
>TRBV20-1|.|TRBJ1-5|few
CSAYPGNSNQPQHF
TGCAGTGCCTATCCGGGAAATAGCAATCAGCCCCAGCATTTT
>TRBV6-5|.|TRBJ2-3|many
CASSYPEGGAYPGTQYF
TGTGCCAGCAGTTACCCAGAAGGGGGGGCCTATCCCGGTACGCAGTATTTT
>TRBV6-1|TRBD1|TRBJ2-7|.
CASSDEMGTGLDF
TGTGCCAGCAGTGACGAAATGGGGACAGGGTTGGACTTC
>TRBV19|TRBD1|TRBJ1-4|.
CATRGQRNEKLFF
TGTGCCACCCGGGGACAGCGTAATGAAAAACTGTTTTTT
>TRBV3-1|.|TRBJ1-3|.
CASSIGAGNTIYF
TGTGCCAGCAGTATAGGCGCTGGAAACACCATATATTTT
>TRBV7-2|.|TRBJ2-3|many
CASSLVGLGADTQYF
TGTGCCAGCAGCTTAGTGGGGCTAGGGGCAGATACGCAGTATTTT
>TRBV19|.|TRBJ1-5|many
CASSLRDIQPQHF
TGTGCCAGTAGTCTCCGGGACATCCAGCCCCAGCATTTT
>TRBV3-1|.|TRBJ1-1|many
CASSQDRANTEAFF
TGTGCCAGCAGCCAAGATAGAGCGAACACTGAAGCTTTCTTT
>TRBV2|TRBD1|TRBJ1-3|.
CASSVGQAGNTIYF
TGTGCCAGCAGTGTAGGACAGGCTGGAAACACCATATATTTT